One sample yielded the 29 T cell receptor beta chains listed below, sequenced in a study of shared clonotypes between healthy human individuals. The assay was immunoSEQ multiplex PCR, and TCRdb's table has in-frame clones only and misses some. The data hold about 490,000 clones, with approximately 79% observed a single time. The sample was PBMCs. These receptors were taken from a middle-aged woman in good health. Some clones in this sample may be carry-over from other donors' samples.

For this clone: Other nucleotide sequences in the sample specify the same CDR3. The CDR3 sequence: CSVERGDYGYTF. In DNA, the CDR3 is TGCAGCGTTGAAAGGGGGGACTATGGCTACACCTTC. V usage is TRBV29-1 and J usage is TRBJ1-2; possibly TRBD1 for D (6 bases). V lost 2 bases and J lost 3, with 7 bases in between. Germline values: CDR1 SQVTM, CDR2 ANQGSEA. The CDR3 is 12 residues long. Full variable domain (missing parts from reference TRBV29-1 and TRBJ1-2): SAVISQKPSRDICQRGTSLTIQCQVDSQVTMMFWYRQQPGQSLTLIATANQGSEATYESGFVIDKFPISRPNLTFSTLTVSNMSPEDSSIYLCSVERGDYGYTFGSGTRLTVV.

This clone was detected only once. This chain uses TRBV6-1 with TRBJ2-2; D is perhaps TRBD2 (5 bases). Germline V gene data show CDR1 as MNHNS and CDR2 as SASEGT. Trimming shortened V by 5 bases and J by 2 bases, and 12 bases separated the two germline ends. This CDR3 contains 15 residues. CDR3 nucleotides: TGTGCCAGCAGTCGAGGGATACGAAACACCGGGGAGCTGTTTTTT. It translates to CASSRGIRNTGELFF.

V is TRBV5-4 and J is TRBJ2-7, with 11 bases fitting TRBD1. V gave up 4 bases and J gave up 5 bases; unmatched junction bases: 5. From germline, CDR1 is SGHNT and CDR2 YYREEE (reference sequence). This CDR3 has 14 residues. The CDR3 sequence is CASSRTGGSHEQYF. The CDR3 DNA sequence: TGTGCCAGCAGCCGGACAGGGGGCTCTCACGAGCAGTACTTC.

The chain has TRBV28 and TRBJ2-5; 10 bases are a match to TRBD1. The CDR3 spans 13 residues. Per germline, CDR1 MDHEN and CDR2 SYDVKM. J gave up 5 bases and V 11 bases, and 8 bases lay outside the gene matches. The CDR3 DNA reads as TGTGCCCTCCGACAGGGGGCGGGGGAGACCCAGTACTTC. This codes for CALRQGAGETQYF.

The gene calls are TRBV30 and TRBJ2-1; perhaps TRBD2 as D (5 bases). Germline CDR1 is GTSNPN and CDR2 is SVGIG (reference sequence). The germline V and J ends were trimmed by 2 bases and 9 bases, with 11 bases remaining between them. CDR3 size: 12 residues. As DNA, the CDR3 is TGTGCCTGGAGTCAAACTAGTTTTGAGCAGTTCTTC. Translation: CAWSQTSFEQFF.

The V and J genes are TRBV5-4 and TRBJ2-1; TRBD2 agrees at 7 bases. This CDR3 has 13 residues. J was trimmed by 5 bases and V by 4 bases; bases with no gene match: 3. CDR1 is SGHNT, CDR2 YYREEE, per germline (reference sequence). CDR3 sequence: CASSRDYDNEQFF. CDR3 coding DNA: TGTGCCAGCAGCCGGGACTATGACAATGAGCAGTTCTTC. The full variable domain, in which reference TRBV5-4 and TRBJ2-1 provide the parts outside the CDR3, is ETGVTQSPTHLIKTRGQQVTLRCSSQSGHNTVSWYQQALGQGPQFIFQYYREEENGRGNFPPRFSGLQFPNYSSELNVNALELDDSALYLCASSRDYDNEQFFGPGTRLTVL.

This clone was observed a few times. This chain links TRBV18 with TRBJ1-3; D may be TRBD1 (6 bases). Trimming removed 6 bases at V and 11 bases at J, with 20 bases between. The length of the CDR3 is 14 residues. The germline V gene has CDR1 KGHSH and CDR2 LQKENI. CDR3 sequence: CASSTLQGLSAIYF. The CDR3 bases are TGTGCCAGCTCGACCCTACAGGGCCTAAGTGCCATATATTTT.

The chain has TRBV5-6 and TRBJ2-3, with TRBD2 matching 16 bases. CDR1 and CDR2 from the germline V gene are SGHDT and YYEEEE. The CDR3 spans 19 residues. Unmatched junction bases numbered 11, after V lost 4 bases and J lost 3 bases. The CDR3 reads CASSPGLAGGPVATDTQYF. For the CDR3, the DNA is TGTGCCAGCAGCCCGGGACTAGCGGGAGGGCCGGTGGCAACAGATACGCAGTATTTT.

Notes on this clone: A much larger clone lies one base from this, so it may be a read error. This sample includes further DNA sequences coding for the same CDR3. This chain links TRBV2 with TRBJ2-5; 12 bases align to TRBD2. Germline-derived CDR1 and CDR2 are SNHLY and FYNNEI. The CDR3 spans 14 residues. Losses at the gene ends were 4 bases for V and 5 bases for J; bases not matched to a gene: 2. CDR3 coding DNA: TGTGCCAGCAGTGGACTAGCGGGAGTGGAGACCCAGTACTTC. This sequence encodes CASSGLAGVETQYF.

The chain joins TRBV6-4 to TRBJ2-2, with 9 bases that match TRBD1. CDR1 is MRHNA and CDR2 is SNTAGT in the germline V gene. After removal of 3 bases from V and 3 bases from J, the junction contained 2 bases not matched to a gene. The CDR3 contains 15 residues. Here the CDR3 reads CASSERDRDTGELFF. CDR3 in DNA: TGTGCCAGCAGTGAGCGGGACAGGGACACCGGGGAGCTGTTTTTT.

This chain joins TRBV10-3 and TRBJ1-2; TRBD1 matches 7 bases. Germline loops: CDR1 ENHRY, CDR2 SYGVKD. J gave up 8 bases and V 10 bases, and 13 bases lay outside the gene matches. The CDR3 consists of 13 residues. In nucleotides, the CDR3 is TGTGCCACCCAGGACAGGCCTACGGAAGGCTACACCTTC. It codes for CATQDRPTEGYTF.

This clone was detected only once. This sequence joins TRBV9 and TRBJ2-1, with TRBD2 identical over 10 bases. Looked up from germline, CDR1 is SGDLS and CDR2 is YYNGEE. The V and J ends lost 0 bases and 1 base, in that order; junction bases with no gene match: 10. This CDR3 region has 19 residues. CDR3 region: CASSVAEYSSGRSYNEQFF. The CDR3 nucleotides read TGTGCCAGCAGCGTAGCCGAATACTCTAGCGGGAGATCCTACAATGAGCAGTTCTTC.

The rearrangement uses TRBV29-1 and TRBJ2-3, with D uncertain. CDR3 size: 12 residues. V was cut by 3 bases and J by 0 bases, with 4 bases left in between. Looked up from germline, CDR1 is SQVTM and CDR2 is ANQGSEA. CDR3 nucleotide sequence: TGCAGCGTTGACGACAGCACAGATACGCAGTATTTT. This sequence encodes CSVDDSTDTQYF.

CDR3 residues: CASSMVGLNTYNEQFF. CDR3 nucleotides: TGTGCCAGTAGTATGGTTGGGCTTAATACCTACAATGAGCAGTTCTTC. The chain carries TRBV19 and TRBJ2-1; D call uncertain. The ends were cut back, 3 bases at V and 2 bases at J, with 14 bases in the middle. The CDR3 has 16 residues. CDR1 and CDR2 (germline): LNHDA, SQIVND (reference sequence).

A word on this clone: This could be a read error, since a much larger clone is one nucleotide away. The sample contains more than one DNA sequence encoding this CDR3. The CDR3 DNA follows: TGTGCCAGCAGCTTTACGACCGGGACAGGAAAGTTTGAGTCCTACAATGAGCAGTTCTTC. Protein: CASSFTTGTGKFESYNEQFF. This chain links TRBV14 with TRBJ2-1; TRBD1 agrees at 8 bases. CDR3 length: 20 residues. V dropped 5 bases and J dropped 1; count of bases not matched to a gene: 19. The germline V gene has CDR1 SGHDN and CDR2 FVKESK.

The gene calls are TRBV18 and TRBJ1-2, with D possibly being TRBD1 (5 bases). Trimming cost V 3 bases and J 0 bases, with 11 bases left between them. Per germline, CDR1 KGHSH and CDR2 LQKENI. The CDR3 sequence is 15 residues long. The CDR3 coding sequence is TGTGCCAGCTCACCCCGGGACGGTCCTAACTATGGCTACACCTTC. Encoded protein: CASSPRDGPNYGYTF.

This clone appeared a few times. The chain has TRBV5-1 and TRBJ2-1, with 11 bases lining up with TRBD2. This CDR3 contains 15 residues. V lost 4 bases, J lost 7 bases, and 7 bases stayed unmatched. The germline V gene has CDR1 SGHRS and CDR2 YFSETQ. Here the CDR3 reads CASSHSGREGNEQFF. The CDR3 DNA reads TGCGCCAGCAGCCATAGCGGGAGGGAGGGGAATGAGCAGTTCTTC.

This chain uses TRBV27 with TRBJ1-4; D is unresolved. Germline V lookup: CDR1 MNHEY, CDR2 SMNVEV (reference sequence). The ends were cut back, 7 bases at V and 4 bases at J, with 16 bases in the middle. The CDR3 is made up of 15 amino acids. The CDR3 reads CASKPSRRGNEKLFF. For the CDR3, the DNA is TGTGCCAGCAAGCCATCAAGACGGGGTAATGAAAAACTGTTTTTT.

This chain joins TRBV5-1 and TRBJ2-5, with 11 bases that match TRBD2. This CDR3 spans 15 amino acids. Germline values: CDR1 SGHRS, CDR2 YFSETQ. After removal of 5 bases from V and 5 bases from J, the junction contained 8 bases not matched to a gene. The CDR3 here is CASSLSGRAWETQYF. CDR3 in DNA: TGCGCCAGCAGTCTTAGCGGGAGGGCCTGGGAGACCCAGTACTTC.

This clone has only one observation. The chain uses TRBV7-8 and TRBJ1-2; weak D call: TRBD1 (5 bases). The CDR3 is 15 residues long. CDR1 is SGHVS and CDR2 is FQNEAQ in the germline V gene. Trimming removed 3 bases from V and 3 bases from J, with 14 bases in between. The CDR3 loop reads CASSFAGRSYYGYTF. CDR3 DNA sequence: TGTGCCAGCAGCTTCGCAGGGCGATCTTACTATGGCTACACCTTC.

The CDR3 here is CASRDRGGSYEQYF. CDR3 nucleotides: TGTGCCAGCAGGGACAGGGGGGGATCCTACGAGCAGTACTTC. The V call is TRBV28, the J call TRBJ2-7, with 10 bases lining up with TRBD1. The CDR3 runs 14 residues. V was pared by 6 bases and J by 1 base, with 3 bases of the junction left unmatched. Germline CDR1 is MDHEN and CDR2 is SYDVKM.

The genes are TRBV4-2 and TRBJ2-7; D perhaps matches TRBD2 (6 bases). Germline CDR1 LGHNA, CDR2 YNFKEQ. Between the trimmed V and J ends, which lost 3 bases and 1 base, there was a span of 19 bases. The CDR3 is made up of 17 amino acids. The CDR3 DNA reads TGTGCCAGCAGCCATCCGCTGGGCGGGGATAAATCCTACGAGCAGTACTTC. Amino acids: CASSHPLGGDKSYEQYF.

The chain uses TRBV18 and TRBJ2-2; TRBD1 is a possible D gene (6 bases). The CDR3 is 15 amino acids. The germline CDR1 and CDR2 sequences are KGHSH and LQKENI. Deletions cut 0 bases from V and 7 bases from J, with 12 bases between. The CDR3 reads CASSPPEGVIGELFF. In nucleotides, the CDR3 is TGTGCCAGCTCACCACCCGAGGGGGTTATCGGGGAGCTGTTTTTT.

Regarding this clone: The same CDR3 is also encoded by other DNA sequences in this sample. V and J are TRBV6-1 and TRBJ1-2; D is unclear. V was pared by 0 bases and J by 2 bases, with 4 bases between. Germline assignment: CDR1 MNHNS and CDR2 SASEGT. The CDR3 is made up of 13 amino acids. The CDR3 here is CASSEASNYGYTF. The CDR3 DNA is TGTGCCAGCAGTGAAGCTTCCAACTATGGCTACACCTTC.

This chain connects TRBV5-1 to TRBJ2-2; D might be TRBD1 or TRBD2, each matching 5 bases. The CDR3 has 13 amino acids. The V end lost 0 bases, the J end lost 6 bases, and 6 bases lay between the germline ends. The germline gives CDR1 SGHRS, CDR2 YFSETQ. For the CDR3, the DNA is TGCGCCAGCAGCTTGGGGGGACCCGGGGAGCTGTTTTTT. Its translation is CASSLGGPGELFF.

This clone was counted only a few times. The CDR3 region has the DNA TGTGCCAGCAGTTACTCGACAGGCTCTCAGCCCCAGCATTTT. It translates to CASSYSTGSQPQHF. The chain has TRBV6-5 and TRBJ1-5, with D possibly being TRBD1 (6 bases). V was shortened by 0 bases and J by 6 bases, with 9 bases between the two germline ends. The length of the CDR3 is 14 residues. CDR1 is MNHEY, CDR2 SVGAGI, per germline.

This chain connects TRBV10-2 to TRBJ1-2; 12 bases map to TRBD1. V was clipped by 3 bases and J by 4 bases; unmatched bases: 3. The germline gives CDR1 WSHSY, CDR2 SAAADI. CDR3 length: 15 amino acids. The CDR3 coding sequence is TGCGCCAGCAGTGAAGGGACAGGGGGCTCCTATGGCTACACCTTC. Translating gives CASSEGTGGSYGYTF.

The V and J genes are TRBV5-1 and TRBJ2-3, with D perhaps matching TRBD1 (6 bases). The V end lost 4 bases, the J end lost 9 bases, and 21 bases lay between the germline ends. The CDR3 is 15 amino acids. The germline V gene has CDR1 SGHRS and CDR2 YFSETQ. CDR3 nucleotides: TGCGCCAGCAGCGGGAGAGGGGGTCTTGGAGAAACGCAGTATTTT. Translated, it gives CASSGRGGLGETQYF.

This chain uses TRBV30 with TRBJ2-3; maybe TRBD2 (7 bases). Trimming took 3 bases from V and 4 from J, leaving 17 bases between them. CDR3 size: 15 residues. CDR1 is GTSNPN and CDR2 is SVGIG in the germline V gene (reference sequence). The CDR3 DNA reads TGTGCCTGGAGCCCCAGAGGGGGGGGGCCAGATACGCAGTATTTT. Protein sequence: CAWSPRGGGPDTQYF.